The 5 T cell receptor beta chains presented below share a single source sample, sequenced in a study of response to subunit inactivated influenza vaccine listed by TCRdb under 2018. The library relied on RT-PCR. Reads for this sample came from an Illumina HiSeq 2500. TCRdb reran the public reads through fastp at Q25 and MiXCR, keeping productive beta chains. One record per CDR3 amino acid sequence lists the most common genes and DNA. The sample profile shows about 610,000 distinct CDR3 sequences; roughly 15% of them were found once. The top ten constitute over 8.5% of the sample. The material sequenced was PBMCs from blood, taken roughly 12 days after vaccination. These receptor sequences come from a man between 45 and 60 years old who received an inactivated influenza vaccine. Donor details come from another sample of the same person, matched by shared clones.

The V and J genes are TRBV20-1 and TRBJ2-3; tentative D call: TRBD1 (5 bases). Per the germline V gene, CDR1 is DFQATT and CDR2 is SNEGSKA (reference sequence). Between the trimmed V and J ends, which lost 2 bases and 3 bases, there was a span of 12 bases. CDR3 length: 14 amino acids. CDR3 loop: CSARRQYLTDTQYF. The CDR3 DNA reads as TGCAGTGCTAGACGACAGTATCTGACAGATACGCAGTATTTT.

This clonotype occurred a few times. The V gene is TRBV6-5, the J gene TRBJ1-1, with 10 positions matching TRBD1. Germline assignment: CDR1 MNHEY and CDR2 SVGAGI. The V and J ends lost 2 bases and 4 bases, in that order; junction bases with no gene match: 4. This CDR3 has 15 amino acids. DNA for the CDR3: TGTGCCAGCAGTTACCGGACAGGGGGAATCACTGAAGCTTTCTTT. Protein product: CASSYRTGGITEAFF.

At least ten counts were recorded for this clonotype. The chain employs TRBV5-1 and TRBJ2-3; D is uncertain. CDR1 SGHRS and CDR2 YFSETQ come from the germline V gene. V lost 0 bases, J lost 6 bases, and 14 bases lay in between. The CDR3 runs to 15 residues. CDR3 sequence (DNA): TGCGCCAGCAGCTTGGCCTCTGTTATCTCGGATACGCAGTATTTT. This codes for CASSLASVISDTQYF.

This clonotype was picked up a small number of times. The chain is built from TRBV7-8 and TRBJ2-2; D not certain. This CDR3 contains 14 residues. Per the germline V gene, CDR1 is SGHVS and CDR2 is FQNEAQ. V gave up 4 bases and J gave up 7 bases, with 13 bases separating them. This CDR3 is CASSSALAFGELFF. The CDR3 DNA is TGTGCCAGCAGCTCGGCGCTCGCCTTCGGGGAGCTGTTTTTT.

The CDR3 DNA sequence: TGTGCCAGCAGTTTAGACCCCGCAGGCGGGACGCAGTATTTT. Translated: CASSLDPAGGTQYF. The chain links TRBV27 to TRBJ2-3, with D possibly matching TRBD2 (5 bases). The V gene's germline CDR1 is MNHEY and CDR2 SMNVEV (reference sequence). The CDR3 contains 14 residues. V shed 2 bases and J shed 9 bases, with 15 bases lying between them.